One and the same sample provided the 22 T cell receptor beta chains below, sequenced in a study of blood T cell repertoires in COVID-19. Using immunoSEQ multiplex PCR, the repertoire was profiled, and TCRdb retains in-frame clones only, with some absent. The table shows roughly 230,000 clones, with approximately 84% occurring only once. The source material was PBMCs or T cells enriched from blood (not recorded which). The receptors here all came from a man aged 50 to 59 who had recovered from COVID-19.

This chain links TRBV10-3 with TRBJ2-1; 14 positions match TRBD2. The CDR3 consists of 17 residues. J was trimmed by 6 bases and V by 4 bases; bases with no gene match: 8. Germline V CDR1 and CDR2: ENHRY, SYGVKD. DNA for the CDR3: TGTGCCATCAGTGTCGGGACTAGCGGGAGTTTCGCCAATGAGCAGTTCTTC. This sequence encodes CAISVGTSGSFANEQFF.

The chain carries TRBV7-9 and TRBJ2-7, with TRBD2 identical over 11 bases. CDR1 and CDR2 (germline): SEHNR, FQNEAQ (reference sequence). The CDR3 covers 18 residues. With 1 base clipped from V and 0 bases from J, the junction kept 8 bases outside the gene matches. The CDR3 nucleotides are TGTGCCAGCAGCTTAGAGGTAACTAGCGGGAGTCGCTCCTACGAGCAGTACTTC. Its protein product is CASSLEVTSGSRSYEQYF.

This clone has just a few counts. DNA for the CDR3: TGTGCCAGCAGCTTAGGGGGCGTGGGCGAAAAACTGTTTTTT. It encodes CASSLGGVGEKLFF. This rearrangement joins TRBV11-2 to TRBJ1-4; maybe TRBD1 (5 bases). The CDR3 covers 14 residues. With 1 base removed from V and 8 bases from J, the gap between germline ends came to 11 bases. CDR1 and CDR2 from the germline V gene are SGHAT and FQNNGV.

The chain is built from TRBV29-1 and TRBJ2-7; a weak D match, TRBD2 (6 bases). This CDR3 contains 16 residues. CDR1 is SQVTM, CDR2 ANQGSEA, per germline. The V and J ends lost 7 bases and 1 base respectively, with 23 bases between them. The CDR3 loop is CSARRGPGEGSYEQYF. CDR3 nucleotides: TGCAGCGCCCGGCGGGGTCCGGGAGAGGGTTCCTACGAGCAGTACTTC.

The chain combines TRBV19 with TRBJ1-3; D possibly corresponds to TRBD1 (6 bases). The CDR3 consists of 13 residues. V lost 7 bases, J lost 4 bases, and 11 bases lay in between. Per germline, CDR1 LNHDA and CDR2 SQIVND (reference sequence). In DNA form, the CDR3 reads TGTGCCAGTAAGCGGCAGGGGGGAAACACCATATATTTT. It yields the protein CASKRQGGNTIYF.

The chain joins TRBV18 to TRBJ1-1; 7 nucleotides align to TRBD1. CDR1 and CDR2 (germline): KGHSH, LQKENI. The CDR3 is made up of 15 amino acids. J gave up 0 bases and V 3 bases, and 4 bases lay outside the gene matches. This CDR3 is CASSPKTGMNTEAFF. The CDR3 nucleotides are TGTGCCAGCTCACCGAAGACAGGGATGAACACTGAAGCTTTCTTT.

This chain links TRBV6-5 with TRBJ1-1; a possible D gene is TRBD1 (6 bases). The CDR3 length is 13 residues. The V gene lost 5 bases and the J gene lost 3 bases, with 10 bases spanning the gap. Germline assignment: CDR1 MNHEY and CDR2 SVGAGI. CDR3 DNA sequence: TGTGCCAGCAGTCCCAGGACAGACACTGAAGCTTTCTTT. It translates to CASSPRTDTEAFF.

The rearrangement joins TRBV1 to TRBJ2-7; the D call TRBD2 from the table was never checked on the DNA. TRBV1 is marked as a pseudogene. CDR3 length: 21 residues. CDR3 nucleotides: TGCACCAGCAGCCGAACCACGCTAGGACCCGGGACTAGCACAGACCCCTACGAGCAGTACTTC. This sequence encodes CTSSRTTLGPGTSTDPYEQYF.

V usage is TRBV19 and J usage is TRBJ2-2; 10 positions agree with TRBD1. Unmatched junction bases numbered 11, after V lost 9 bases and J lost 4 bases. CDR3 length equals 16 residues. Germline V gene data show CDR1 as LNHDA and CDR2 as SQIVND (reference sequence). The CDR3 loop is CASQKGDRGLTGELFF. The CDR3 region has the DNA TGTGCCAGCCAGAAGGGGGACAGGGGACTCACCGGGGAGCTGTTTTTT. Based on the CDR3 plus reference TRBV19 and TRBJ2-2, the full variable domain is DGGITQSPKYLFRKEGQNVTLSCEQNLNHDAMYWYRQDPGQGLRLIYYSQIVNDFQKGDIAEGYSVSREKKESFPLTVTSAQKNPTAFYLCASQKGDRGLTGELFFGEGSRLTVL.

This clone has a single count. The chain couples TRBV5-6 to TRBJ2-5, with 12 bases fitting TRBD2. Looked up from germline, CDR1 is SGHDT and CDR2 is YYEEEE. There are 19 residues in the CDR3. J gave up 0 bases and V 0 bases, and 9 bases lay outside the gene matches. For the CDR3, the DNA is TGTGCCAGCAGCTTGGCCTATGAAGGACTAGCGGGGTACCAAGAGACCCAGTACTTC. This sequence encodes CASSLAYEGLAGYQETQYF.

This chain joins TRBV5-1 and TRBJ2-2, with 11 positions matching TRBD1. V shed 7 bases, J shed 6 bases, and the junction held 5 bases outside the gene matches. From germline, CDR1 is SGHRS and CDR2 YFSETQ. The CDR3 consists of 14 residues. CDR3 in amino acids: CASSGTGGSGELFF. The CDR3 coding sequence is TGCGCCAGCTCCGGGACAGGGGGTTCCGGGGAGCTGTTTTTT.

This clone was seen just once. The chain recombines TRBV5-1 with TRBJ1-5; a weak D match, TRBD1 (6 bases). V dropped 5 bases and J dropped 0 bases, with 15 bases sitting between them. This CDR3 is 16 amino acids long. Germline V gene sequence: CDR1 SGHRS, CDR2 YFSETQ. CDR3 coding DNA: TGCGCCAGCAGTCTCAGGACAGAAGATAGCAATCAGCCCCAGCATTTT. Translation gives CASSLRTEDSNQPQHF.

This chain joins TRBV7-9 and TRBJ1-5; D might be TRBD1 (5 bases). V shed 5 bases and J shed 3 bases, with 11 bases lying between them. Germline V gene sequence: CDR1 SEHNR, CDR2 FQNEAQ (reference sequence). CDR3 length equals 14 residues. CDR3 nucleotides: TGTGCCAGCAGCCCCGACAGCCTCAATCAGCCCCAGCATTTT. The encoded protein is CASSPDSLNQPQHF. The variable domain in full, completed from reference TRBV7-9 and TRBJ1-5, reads DTGVSQNPRHKITKRGQNVTFRCDPISEHNRLYWYRQTLGQGPEFLTYFQNEAQLEKSRLLSDRFSAERPKGSFSTLEIQRTEQGDSAMYLCASSPDSLNQPQHFGDGTRLSIL.

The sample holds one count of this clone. The CDR3 region is CASSYGQLRNTIYF. The CDR3 DNA is TGTGCCAGCAGCTATGGGCAGCTTAGAAACACCATATATTTT. The chain uses TRBV5-5 and TRBJ1-3; no clear D. V lost 3 bases and J 5 bases, leaving 12 bases between the germline ends. Germline-derived CDR1 and CDR2 are SGHKS and YYEKEE (reference sequence). The CDR3 is 14 residues long.

The CDR3, as DNA: TGTGCCAGCGGTAGCGGGAGCCGGCCCCAAGAGACCCAGTACTTC. Encoded protein: CASGSGSRPQETQYF. The V call is TRBV27, the J call TRBJ2-5; 9 positions agree with TRBD2. CDR1 and CDR2 (germline): MNHEY, SMNVEV (reference sequence). V lost 8 bases, J lost 1 base, and 8 bases stayed unmatched. The CDR3 is 15 residues long.

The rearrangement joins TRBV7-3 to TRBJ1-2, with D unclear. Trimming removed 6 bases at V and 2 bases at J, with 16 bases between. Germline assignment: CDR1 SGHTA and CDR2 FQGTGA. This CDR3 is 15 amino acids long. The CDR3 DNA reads TGTGCCAGCAGTCCAGACTCATTCGGGAACTATGGCTACACCTTC. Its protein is CASSPDSFGNYGYTF.

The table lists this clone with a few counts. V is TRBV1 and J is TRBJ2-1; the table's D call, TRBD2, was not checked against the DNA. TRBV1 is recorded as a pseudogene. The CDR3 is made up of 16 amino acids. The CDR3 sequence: CTSSQDFSEVVNEQFF. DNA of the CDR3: TGCACCAGCAGCCAAGATTTTAGCGAAGTAGTCAATGAGCAGTTCTTC.

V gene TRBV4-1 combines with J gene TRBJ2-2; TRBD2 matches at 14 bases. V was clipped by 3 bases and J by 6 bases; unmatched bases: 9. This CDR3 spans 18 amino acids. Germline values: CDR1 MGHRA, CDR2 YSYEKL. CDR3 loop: CASSHRLAGGWGPGELFF. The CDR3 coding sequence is TGCGCCAGCAGCCACCGACTAGCGGGAGGGTGGGGCCCCGGGGAGCTGTTTTTT.

CDR3 coding DNA: TGTGCCAGCTCACCCCTGGGACAGGGCCGCTCTGGGGCCAACGTCCTGACTTTC. Its translation is CASSPLGQGRSGANVLTF. The chain combines TRBV18 with TRBJ2-6; 9 bases agree with TRBD1. Looked up from germline, CDR1 is KGHSH and CDR2 is LQKENI. V was pared by 3 bases and J by 0 bases, with 6 bases of the junction left unmatched. There are 18 residues in the CDR3.

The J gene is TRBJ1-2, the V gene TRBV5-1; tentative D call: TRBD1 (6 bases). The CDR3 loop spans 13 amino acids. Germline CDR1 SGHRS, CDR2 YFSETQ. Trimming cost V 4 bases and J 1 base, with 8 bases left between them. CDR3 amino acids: CASSAGVNYGYTF. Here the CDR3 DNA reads TGCGCCAGCAGCGCAGGGGTTAACTATGGCTACACCTTC.

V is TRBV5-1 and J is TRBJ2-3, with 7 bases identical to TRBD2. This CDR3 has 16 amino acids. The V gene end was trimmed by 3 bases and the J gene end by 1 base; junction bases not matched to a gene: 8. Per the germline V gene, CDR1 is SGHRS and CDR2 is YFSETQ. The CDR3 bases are TGCGCCAGCAGCTGGATGGCGGGGAGGGGCACAGATACGCAGTATTTT. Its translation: CASSWMAGRGTDTQYF.

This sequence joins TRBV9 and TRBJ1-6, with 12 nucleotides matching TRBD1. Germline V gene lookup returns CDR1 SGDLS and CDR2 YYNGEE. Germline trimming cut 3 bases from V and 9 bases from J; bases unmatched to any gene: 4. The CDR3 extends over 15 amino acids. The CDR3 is CASSAWDRGRSPLHF. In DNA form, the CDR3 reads TGTGCCAGCAGCGCCTGGGACAGGGGGCGTTCACCCCTCCACTTT.